The entry below gives a single TCR beta chain sequence along with its context. Its antigen remains unknown. Per the germline V gene, CDR1 is PRHDT and CDR2 is FYEKMQ (reference sequence). J lost 5 bases, V lost 4 bases, and 9 bases had no gene match. The length of the CDR3 is 15 residues. The PCR ran on 60 Vbeta and 13 Jbeta primers. Profiling relied on immunoSEQ multiplex PCR, and the TCRdb table lists in-frame clones only, not all of them. The sample has about 150,000 clones; about 74% are singletons. The entry originates in a study of cytomegalovirus exposure and HLA in healthy donors. Study-level results: Through in vitro validation, three CMV-associated chains were shown to be specific for CMV antigens.

The chain recombines TRBV13 with TRBJ2-7; 9 bases are a match to TRBD1. Sequenced input: PBMCs. This clonotype was obtained from a man younger than 35 in good health and CMV-seropositive. CDR3 loop: CASSSSGTGRHEQYF. The CDR3 bases are TGTGCCAGCAGCTCGTCCGGGACAGGGCGACACGAGCAGTACTTC.